The rows below give T cell receptor beta chains drawn from one sample of a study of preoperative IRX-2 immunotherapy in early breast cancer. The method was immunoSEQ multiplex PCR; TCRdb's version includes in-frame clones alone and lacks a portion of them. The sample has over 25,000 clones, approximately 80% seen once. Here the sequenced sample was lymph node tissue, taken after IRX-2 immunotherapy. These receptor sequences come from a human donor with breast cancer. Each CDR3 is given with its conserved first and last residue. A D gene is named only where the DNA matches it firmly. The size entry is marked missing in some rows and otherwise reads once, few, many or a size class.

D: .
size: .
J: TRBJ2-3
V: TRBV19
CDR3: CASSSGWGAETDTQYF
DNA: TGTGCCAGTAGTAGCGGATGGGGGGCGGAAACAGATACGCAGTATTTT

D: .
size: .
J: TRBJ1-4
V: TRBV7-7
CDR3: CASSFFVDLNEKLFF
DNA: TGTGCCAGCAGCTTTTTCGTGGACCTTAATGAAAAACTGTTTTTT

D: .
size: .
J: TRBJ1-2
V: TRBV19
CDR3: CASSIRQSNYGYTF
DNA: TGTGCCAGTAGTATCCGACAGTCTAACTATGGCTACACCTTC

D: TRBD1
size: .
J: TRBJ2-2
V: TRBV6-7
CDR3: CAISESGTANTGELFF
DNA: TGTGCCATCAGTGAGTCGGGGACAGCGAACACCGGGGAGCTGTTTTTT

D: TRBD1
size: .
J: TRBJ1-5
V: TRBV18
CDR3: CASAQGEDQPQHF
DNA: TGTGCCAGCGCACAGGGGGAGGATCAGCCCCAGCATTTT

D: TRBD1
size: .
J: TRBJ1-1
V: TRBV18
CDR3: CASSSGQGGTEAFF
DNA: TGTGCCAGCTCATCCGGACAGGGAGGAACTGAAGCTTTCTTT

D: .
size: .
J: TRBJ2-7
V: TRBV11-3
CDR3: CASSLENSGIYEQYF
DNA: TGTGCCAGCAGCTTAGAGAACTCAGGGATCTACGAGCAGTACTTC

D: .
size: .
J: TRBJ1-1
V: TRBV11-3
CDR3: CASSLGRGVRDTEAFF
DNA: TGTGCCAGCAGCTTGGGTCGTGGGGTACGGGACACTGAAGCTTTCTTT

D: .
size: .
J: TRBJ1-2
V: TRBV28
CDR3: CASSAGPWSYTF
DNA: TGTGCCAGCAGCGCGGGGCCCTGGAGCTACACCTTC

D: TRBD1
size: once
J: TRBJ1-1
V: TRBV5-1
CDR3: CASSGQGMNTEAFF
DNA: TGCGCCAGCTCGGGACAGGGGATGAACACTGAAGCTTTCTTT

D: TRBD1
size: .
J: TRBJ1-3
V: TRBV11-3
CDR3: CASSWDRAGNTIYF
DNA: TGTGCCAGCAGCTGGGACAGGGCTGGAAACACCATATATTTT

D: TRBD1
size: .
J: TRBJ1-5
V: TRBV7-1
CDR3: CASSLIGTGGQPQHF
DNA: TGTGCCAGCAGCTTAATCGGGACAGGGGGTCAGCCCCAGCATTTT

D: .
size: .
J: TRBJ1-2
V: TRBV6-8
CDR3: CASSYSRGEGGYTF
DNA: TGTGCCAGCAGTTACTCGAGGGGAGAGGGTGGCTACACCTTC

D: TRBD1
size: .
J: TRBJ1-1
V: TRBV6-8
CDR3: CASSYQGQGNTEAFF
DNA: TGTGCCAGCAGTTACCAGGGACAGGGGAACACTGAAGCTTTCTTT

D: .
size: .
J: TRBJ2-4
V: TRBV19
CDR3: CASLHANENIQYF
DNA: TGTGCCAGTTTGCACGCCAATGAAAACATTCAGTACTTC

D: .
size: .
J: TRBJ1-2
V: TRBV6-8
CDR3: CASSLGLSYGYTF
DNA: TGTGCCAGCAGTTTGGGACTCAGCTATGGCTACACCTTC

D: .
size: .
J: TRBJ2-3
V: TRBV29-1
CDR3: CSVGPSGRSTDTQYF
DNA: TGCAGCGTTGGGCCCTCAGGGAGAAGCACAGATACGCAGTATTTT

D: .
size: once
J: TRBJ1-2
V: TRBV28
CDR3: CASSQSGYGYTF
DNA: TGTGCCAGCAGTCAGTCGGGCTATGGCTACACCTTC

D: .
size: .
J: TRBJ1-1
V: TRBV29-1
CDR3: CSVPGAVNTEAFF
DNA: TGCAGCGTCCCTGGGGCCGTGAACACTGAAGCTTTCTTT

D: .
size: .
J: TRBJ1-1
V: TRBV29-1
CDR3: CSVDRSGMNTEAFF
DNA: TGCAGCGTTGACCGATCCGGAATGAACACTGAAGCTTTCTTT

D: .
size: .
J: TRBJ1-6
V: TRBV18
CDR3: CASSEGVVDNSPLHF
DNA: TGTGCCAGCTCAGAAGGGGTTGTCGATAATTCACCCCTCCACTTT

D: .
size: .
J: TRBJ2-2
V: TRBV19
CDR3: CASSRGRELFF
DNA: TGTGCCAGTAGTAGAGGTCGGGAGCTGTTTTTT

D: .
size: .
J: TRBJ2-5
V: TRBV6-8
CDR3: CASSRGRTRTRETQYF
DNA: TGTGCCAGTTCAAGAGGACGGACCAGAACGAGGGAGACCCAGTACTTC

D: TRBD1
size: .
J: TRBJ1-3
V: TRBV29-1
CDR3: CSVGTGGSGNTIYF
DNA: TGCAGCGTTGGGACAGGGGGCTCTGGAAACACCATATATTTT

D: TRBD1
size: .
J: TRBJ1-5
V: TRBV10-2
CDR3: CASSAPGQGPGQPQHF
DNA: TGCGCCAGCAGTGCACCTGGACAGGGGCCTGGTCAGCCCCAGCATTTT

D: .
size: .
J: TRBJ2-2
V: TRBV11-3
CDR3: CASSLVASSAGELFF
DNA: TGTGCCAGCAGCTTAGTGGCTAGCTCCGCCGGGGAGCTGTTTTTT

D: .
size: .
J: TRBJ1-1
V: TRBV30
CDR3: CAWSGDRVEAFF
DNA: TGTGCCTGGAGTGGGGATCGGGTTGAAGCTTTCTTT

D: TRBD2
size: .
J: TRBJ2-3
V: TRBV9
CDR3: CASSDLALGEGTDTQYF
DNA: TGTGCCAGCAGTGACCTCGCGCTAGGGGAGGGGACAGATACGCAGTATTTT

D: .
size: few
J: TRBJ2-5
V: TRBV29-1
CDR3: CSVERLSNQETQYF
DNA: TGCAGCGTGGAAAGACTTTCCAACCAAGAGACCCAGTACTTC

D: .
size: .
J: TRBJ1-1
V: TRBV11-3
CDR3: CASSLGVVASTEAFF
DNA: TGTGCCAGCAGCTTAGGGGTCGTGGCGAGCACTGAAGCTTTCTTT

D: .
size: .
J: TRBJ1-4
V: TRBV11-3
CDR3: CASSLDTTGKGEKLFF
DNA: TGTGCCAGCAGCTTAGACACAACAGGGAAGGGTGAAAAACTGTTTTTT

D: .
size: .
J: TRBJ1-4
V: TRBV6-8
CDR3: CAVGTGATNEKLFF
DNA: TGTGCCGTCGGGACGGGAGCAACTAATGAAAAACTGTTTTTT

D: .
size: few
J: TRBJ1-6
V: TRBV15
CDR3: CATSRDDGRGWIQNSPLHF
DNA: TGTGCCACCAGCAGAGATGACGGCAGGGGTTGGATTCAGAATTCACCCCTCCACTTT

D: .
size: .
J: TRBJ1-2
V: TRBV14
CDR3: CASSLSRRYGYTF
DNA: TGTGCCAGCAGCCTCAGTCGACGCTATGGCTACACCTTC

D: .
size: .
J: TRBJ1-4
V: TRBV6-8
CDR3: CASSYSRGRDEKLFF
DNA: TGTGCCAGCAGTTACTCGCGGGGGCGAGATGAAAAACTGTTTTTT

D: .
size: .
J: TRBJ2-6
V: TRBV7-1
CDR3: CASSPAPNGANVLTF
DNA: TGTGCCAGCAGCCCGGCGCCTAACGGGGCCAACGTCCTGACTTTC

D: .
size: .
J: TRBJ1-1
V: TRBV30
CDR3: CAWSVHTNTEAFF
DNA: TGTGCCTGGAGTGTACATACGAACACTGAAGCTTTCTTT

D: .
size: .
J: TRBJ1-1
V: TRBV5-1
CDR3: CASRNPAKGGTEAFF
DNA: TGCGCCAGCAGGAATCCCGCTAAAGGGGGAACTGAAGCTTTCTTT

D: TRBD1
size: few
J: TRBJ1-4
V: TRBV18
CDR3: CASSPRTGATEKLFF
DNA: TGTGCCAGCTCACCACGGACAGGGGCAACTGAAAAACTGTTTTTT

D: .
size: .
J: TRBJ2-3
V: TRBV15
CDR3: CATSSRTLARVSGTDTQYF
DNA: TGTGCCACCAGCAGTCGGACCCTAGCGAGGGTTTCGGGCACAGATACGCAGTATTTT

D: .
size: .
J: TRBJ2-3
V: TRBV28
CDR3: CASSFSRVSTDTQYF
DNA: TGTGCCAGCAGTTTCTCGCGGGTCAGCACAGATACGCAGTATTTT

D: TRBD1
size: .
J: TRBJ1-2
V: TRBV19
CDR3: CASRYRGNYGYTF
DNA: TGTGCCAGTCGGTACAGGGGGAACTATGGCTACACCTTC

D: .
size: once
J: TRBJ1-4
V: TRBV9
CDR3: CASSVTFQGNEKLFF
DNA: TGTGCCAGCAGCGTAACTTTCCAGGGTAATGAAAAACTGTTTTTT

D: .
size: .
J: TRBJ2-7
V: TRBV14
CDR3: CASSQTYEQYF
DNA: TGTGCCAGCAGCCAAACATACGAGCAGTACTTC

D: .
size: .
J: TRBJ2-7
V: TRBV18
CDR3: CASSPVRGGSGAYEQYF
DNA: TGTGCCAGCTCACCAGTCAGGGGCGGATCGGGGGCCTACGAGCAGTACTTC

D: .
size: .
J: TRBJ2-5
V: TRBV11-3
CDR3: CASSLGLSSGGETQYF
DNA: TGTGCCAGCAGCTTAGGTCTGAGCTCAGGGGGGGAGACCCAGTACTTC

D: .
size: .
J: TRBJ1-1
V: TRBV12-5
CDR3: CASKTGWNTEAFF
DNA: TGTGCCAGCAAGACTGGCTGGAACACTGAAGCTTTCTTT

D: TRBD2
size: .
J: TRBJ2-7
V: TRBV30
CDR3: CAWSVKSRGRPYEQYF
DNA: TGTGCCTGGAGTGTAAAATCGCGGGGGAGACCCTACGAGCAGTACTTC